A selection of T cell receptor beta chains follows, all from one sample in a study of blood T cell repertoires in COVID-19. Repertoires were generated with immunoSEQ multiplex PCR, while TCRdb's copy carries only in-frame clones and drops some. The table records under 150,000 clones, approximately 88% of them present only once. Sample: peripheral blood. These receptors were obtained from a human donor in a cohort sampled during active COVID-19. The CDR3 runs from the conserved cysteine through the conserved F or W. D genes are given only for firm matches. Size is omitted from some rows. Given values are once, few, many or a class for expanded clones.

TRBD1 TRBJ1-6 . TRBV5-1 CASSQQGARSPLHF TGCGCCAGCAGCCAACAGGGGGCACGATCACCCCTCCACTTT
TRBD1 TRBJ1-6 . TRBV3-1/TRBV3-2 CASSLGTDYSPLHF TGTGCCAGCAGTCTCGGGACAGACTATTCACCCCTCCACTTT
TRBD1 TRBJ1-5 . TRBV9 CASSAAGTVNQPQHF TGTGCCAGCAGCGCAGCAGGGACAGTAAATCAGCCCCAGCATTTT
. TRBJ2-5 . TRBV6-5 CATHQGGETQYF TGTGCCACCCATCAGGGAGGCGAGACCCAGTACTTC
TRBD1 TRBJ1-4 . TRBV7-9 CASSPDRVPPEKLFF TGTGCCAGCAGCCCGGACAGGGTCCCGCCTGAAAAACTGTTTTTT
TRBD1 TRBJ1-1 . TRBV29-1 CSVSPTGSHTEAFF TGCAGCGTCTCCCCGACAGGGTCTCACACTGAAGCTTTCTTT
TRBD1 TRBJ1-4 . TRBV18 CASSPTGPEKLFF TGTGCCAGCTCACCGACAGGGCCCGAAAAACTGTTTTTT
. TRBJ1-3 . TRBV6-5 CASSYSGRLAGNTIYF TGTGCCAGCAGTTACTCGGGCAGGCTGGCTGGAAACACCATATATTTT
TRBD2 TRBJ2-2 . TRBV7-8 CASSSSGGYTGELFF TGTGCCAGCAGTTCCAGCGGGGGGTACACCGGGGAGCTGTTTTTT
TRBD1 TRBJ1-4 once TRBV7-2 CASSFMTGGGEKLFF TGTGCCAGCAGCTTCATGACAGGGGGAGGTGAAAAACTGTTTTTT
. TRBJ2-7 . TRBV27 CASTLGRGSEQYF TGTGCCAGCACTCTAGGGCGGGGCAGCGAGCAGTACTTC
TRBD1 TRBJ1-6 . TRBV9 CASSVGGDRVSPLHF TGTGCCAGCAGCGTAGGGGGTGACAGGGTATCACCCCTCCACTTT
. TRBJ2-1 . TRBV14 CASSQGRVYNEQFF TGTGCCAGCAGCCAAGGTCGGGTTTACAATGAGCAGTTCTTC
TRBD2 TRBJ2-5 . TRBV4-1 CASSQEGGLAGRETQYF TGCGCCAGCAGCCAAGAGGGCGGACTAGCGGGCAGGGAGACCCAGTACTTC
TRBD1 TRBJ1-1 . TRBV6-4 CASWQGAQTNTEAFF TGTGCCAGCTGGCAGGGGGCCCAAACCAACACTGAAGCTTTCTTT
. TRBJ1-3 . TRBV7-6 CASSLRGVGGNTIYF TGTGCCAGCAGCTTAAGGGGTGTTGGAGGAAACACCATATATTTT
. TRBJ2-1 . TRBV5-1 CASSLGTLVSDEQFF TGCGCCAGCAGCTTGGGGACACTGGTGAGCGATGAGCAGTTCTTC
. TRBJ2-7 . TRBV12-3/TRBV12-4 CASSPLRNEQYF TGTGCCAGCAGTCCCCTAAGAAACGAGCAGTACTTC
TRBD1 TRBJ2-2 . TRBV5-8 CASSLERGPDTGELFF TGTGCCAGCAGCTTGGAGAGGGGGCCTGACACCGGGGAGCTGTTTTTT
. TRBJ2-3 once TRBV5-1 CASSVGGATDTQYF TGCGCCAGCAGCGTAGGGGGGGCCACAGATACGCAGTATTTT
TRBD1 TRBJ2-1 . TRBV6-2/TRBV6-3 CASSPQGAPDNEQFF TGTGCCAGCAGTCCACAGGGGGCCCCTGACAATGAGCAGTTCTTC
TRBD2 TRBJ2-1 once TRBV6-1 CASSVRVAGGTGEQFF TGTGCCAGCAGTGTCCGAGTGGCGGGGGGAACGGGTGAGCAGTTCTTC
. TRBJ2-3 few TRBV5-1 CASSLMGRTTTDTQYF TGCGCCAGCAGCTTGATGGGGAGGACCACCACAGATACGCAGTATTTT
. TRBJ1-1 . TRBV27 CASSFRQPNEAFF TGTGCCAGCAGTTTTCGACAACCGAACGAGGCTTTCTTT
. TRBJ1-5 once TRBV15 CATSGGGYSNQPQHF TGTGCCACCAGCGGGGGAGGGTATAGCAATCAGCCCCAGCATTTT
TRBD2 TRBJ2-1 . TRBV9 CASSDSGGPYNEQFF TGTGCCAGCAGCGATAGCGGGGGGCCGTACAATGAGCAGTTCTTC
TRBD1 TRBJ1-5 once TRBV5-1 CASSLNAGGQPQHF TGCGCCAGCAGCTTGAACGCAGGGGGACAGCCCCAGCATTTT
. TRBJ1-2 . TRBV6-2/TRBV6-3 CASSPGLEGPATEGYTF TGTGCCAGCAGCCCCGGGCTTGAGGGCCCAGCTACAGAAGGCTACACCTTC
. TRBJ2-5 . TRBV3-1/TRBV3-2 CASSPTVQTQYF TGTGCCAGCAGCCCCACTGTCCAGACCCAGTACTTC
. TRBJ1-2 . TRBV21-1 CASSKESGTGDGYTF TGTGCCAGCAGCAAGGAATCAGGGACAGGGGATGGCTACACCTTC
TRBD2 TRBJ2-5 . TRBV5-4 CASSSTASGGAETQYF TGTGCCAGCAGCTCCACGGCTAGCGGGGGGGCGGAGACCCAGTACTTC
TRBD2 TRBJ2-1 . TRBV7-9 CASSLGFSGGAYNEQFF TGTGCCAGCAGCTTAGGGTTTAGCGGGGGGGCCTACAATGAGCAGTTCTTC
. TRBJ1-5 few TRBV7-4 CASSLPAGDQGSHNQPQHF TGTGCCAGCAGCTTACCCGCGGGGGACCAGGGTTCCCACAATCAGCCCCAGCATTTT
TRBD2 TRBJ2-1 . TRBV7-7 CASSSFGGSYNEQFF TGTGCCAGCAGCTCATTCGGGGGGTCCTACAATGAGCAGTTCTTC
. TRBJ1-4 . TRBV5-1 CASSWRTGGDEKLFF TGCGCCAGCAGCTGGAGGACGGGGGGAGATGAAAAACTGTTTTTT
TRBD1 TRBJ1-1 . TRBV19 CASSPHLQGGNTEAFF TGTGCCAGTAGTCCCCACCTCCAGGGGGGGAACACTGAAGCTTTCTTT
TRBD1 TRBJ2-3 . TRBV15 CATSRRTGGRDTQYF TGTGCCACCAGCAGGAGGACAGGGGGGCGGGATACGCAGTATTTT
. TRBJ1-1 . TRBV9 CASSLGQQNTEAFF TGTGCCAGCAGTCTTGGACAGCAGAACACTGAAGCTTTCTTT
. TRBJ2-5 . TRBV7-9 CASPIVPGLQYF TGTGCCAGCCCTATAGTTCCGGGACTGCAGTACTTC
TRBD1 TRBJ1-4 . TRBV5-1 CASSSGTATATNEKLFF TGCGCCAGCAGCTCTGGGACAGCAACCGCAACTAATGAAAAACTGTTTTTT
. TRBJ2-2 . TRBV7-3 CASSFARGELFF TGTGCCAGCAGCTTTGCGCGGGGGGAGCTGTTTTTT
TRBD1 TRBJ2-1 . TRBV4-3 CASSQATGQGLGDEQFF TGCGCCAGCAGCCAGGCCACGGGACAGGGGCTGGGGGATGAGCAGTTCTTC
TRBD1 TRBJ1-1 . TRBV2 CASRDTRGPTEAFF TGTGCCAGCCGAGATACCAGGGGGCCCACTGAAGCTTTCTTT
TRBD1 TRBJ1-1 . TRBV3-1/TRBV3-2 CASSQGHRGRNTEAFF TGTGCCAGCAGCCAGGGCCACAGGGGGAGGAACACTGAAGCTTTCTTT
. TRBJ2-7 . TRBV21-1 CASSKGPRTSGNCGAEQYF TGTGCCAGCAGCAAAGGCCCGAGGACTAGCGGGAACTGCGGGGCCGAGCAGTACTTC
. TRBJ2-1 once TRBV19 CASSILRDTYNEQFF TGTGCCAGTAGTATCCTCAGGGACACCTACAATGAGCAGTTCTTC
TRBD1 TRBJ1-4 . TRBV4-2 CASSLSGTGTNEKLFF TGTGCCAGCAGCCTGTCCGGGACAGGCACTAATGAAAAACTGTTTTTT
. TRBJ2-2 . TRBV18 CASSLRTANTGELFF TGTGCCAGCTCCCTTCGGACAGCGAACACCGGGGAGCTGTTTTTT
TRBD2 TRBJ2-7 . TRBV18 CASSPLAGPYEQYF TGTGCCAGCTCCCCTCTAGCGGGCCCCTACGAGCAGTACTTC
. TRBJ1-6 . TRBV19 CASSILDRTPLHF TGTGCCAGTAGTATCCTCGACAGGACACCCCTCCACTTT
. TRBJ2-7 . TRBV7-9 CASSLGGQYSYEQYF TGTGCCAGCAGCTTGGGGGGACAGTACTCCTACGAGCAGTACTTC